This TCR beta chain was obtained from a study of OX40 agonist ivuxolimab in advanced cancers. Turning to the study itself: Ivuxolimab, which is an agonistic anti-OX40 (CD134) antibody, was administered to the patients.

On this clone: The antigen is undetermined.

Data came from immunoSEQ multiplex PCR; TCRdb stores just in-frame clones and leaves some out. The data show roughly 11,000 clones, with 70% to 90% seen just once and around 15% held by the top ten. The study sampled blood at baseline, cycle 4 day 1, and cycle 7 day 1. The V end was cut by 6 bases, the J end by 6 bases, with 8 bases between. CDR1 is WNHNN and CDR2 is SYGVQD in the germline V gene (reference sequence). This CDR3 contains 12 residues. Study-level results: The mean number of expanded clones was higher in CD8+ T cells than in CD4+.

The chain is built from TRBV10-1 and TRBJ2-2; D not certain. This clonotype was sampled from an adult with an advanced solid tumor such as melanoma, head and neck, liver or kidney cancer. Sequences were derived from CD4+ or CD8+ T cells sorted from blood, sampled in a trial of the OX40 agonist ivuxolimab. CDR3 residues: CASSDGSGELFF. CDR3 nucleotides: TGCGCCAGCAGCGACGGTTCCGGGGAGCTGTTTTTT.